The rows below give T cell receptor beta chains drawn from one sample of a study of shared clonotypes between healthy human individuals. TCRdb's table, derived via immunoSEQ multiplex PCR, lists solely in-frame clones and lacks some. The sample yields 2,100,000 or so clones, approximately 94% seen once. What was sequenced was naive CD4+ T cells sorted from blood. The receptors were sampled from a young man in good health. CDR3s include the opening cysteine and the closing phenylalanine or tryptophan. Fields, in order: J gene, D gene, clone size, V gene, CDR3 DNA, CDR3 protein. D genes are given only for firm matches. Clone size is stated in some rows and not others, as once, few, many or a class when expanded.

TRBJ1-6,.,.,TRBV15,TGTGCCACCAGCAGGATGGAACAGCAAAGCTCCTATAATTCACCCCTCCACTTT,CATSRMEQQSSYNSPLHF
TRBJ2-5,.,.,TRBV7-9,TGTGCCAGCAGCGACTGGAGGGGACAGGAGACCCAGTACTTC,CASSDWRGQETQYF
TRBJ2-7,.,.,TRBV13,TGTGCCAGCAGCTTTGACGGGTACGAGCAGTACTTC,CASSFDGYEQYF
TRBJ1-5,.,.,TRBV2,TGTGCCAGCAAGAAGGGAGGCAATCAGCCCCAGCATTTT,CASKKGGNQPQHF
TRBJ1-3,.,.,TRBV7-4,TGTGCCAGCAGCTTTGATGACAGGCGGGACACCATATATTTT,CASSFDDRRDTIYF
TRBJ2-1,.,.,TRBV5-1,TGCGCCAGCAGCTTGGCCCCGCACAGCTACAATGAGCAGTTCTTC,CASSLAPHSYNEQFF
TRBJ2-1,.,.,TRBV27,TGTGCCAGCAGTTTACCTGGCTCCTACAATGAGCAGTTCTTC,CASSLPGSYNEQFF
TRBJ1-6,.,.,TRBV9,TGTGCCAGCAGCGCAGGGGACGAGGGGATTCAATCCCTCCACTTT,CASSAGDEGIQSLHF
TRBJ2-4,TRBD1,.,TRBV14,TGTGCCAGCAGCCACGGGACAGGGTGGGCCAAAAACATTCAGTACTTC,CASSHGTGWAKNIQYF
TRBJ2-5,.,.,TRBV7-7,TGTGCTAGCAGCTTAGGTACAGGTCCTGGCGAGACCCAGTACTTC,CASSLGTGPGETQYF
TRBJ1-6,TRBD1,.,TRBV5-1,TGCGCCAGCAGCTTGGTGGACAGGGATGCTCTCAAGGGTTCACCCCTCCACTTT,CASSLVDRDALKGSPLHF
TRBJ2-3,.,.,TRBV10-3,TGTGCCATCAGTGAGTCCGGGGCTAGCACAGATACGCAGTATTTT,CAISESGASTDTQYF
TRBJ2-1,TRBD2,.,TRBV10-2,TGCGCCAGCAGTGAGTCAGTTGCGGGAGAGGGTGAGCAGTTCTTC,CASSESVAGEGEQFF
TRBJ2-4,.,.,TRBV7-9,TGTGCCAGCAGCTCCCAATCGACAGACCCCAAGTACTTC,CASSSQSTDPKYF
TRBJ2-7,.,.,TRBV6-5,TGTGCCAGCGGTCCAGGCGACGAGCAGTACTTC,CASGPGDEQYF
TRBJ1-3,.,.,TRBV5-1,TGCGCCAGCAGCTCCTTCCCGGGAAACACCATATATTTT,CASSSFPGNTIYF
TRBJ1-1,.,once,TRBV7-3,TGTGCCAGCAGCTTAATGGTCAGTAGTGAAGCTTTCTTT,CASSLMVSSEAFF